This T cell receptor (beta chain) was sequenced during a study of shared clonotypes between healthy human individuals. V lost 1 base to trimming and J lost 4 bases, with 19 bases between them. The germline V gene has CDR1 KGHSY and CDR2 FQNENV. This CDR3 contains 17 residues. Repertoires were generated with immunoSEQ multiplex PCR, while TCRdb's copy carries only in-frame clones and drops some. The sample has about 100,000 clones; 55% to 70% are singletons. The chain employs TRBV16 and TRBJ1-1; D not resolved. Source material: memory CD8+ T cells sorted from blood. Subset reported: CD45RO+ cells pooled with CCR7-negative TemRA cells. This receptor was identified in a woman in her thirties in good health. CDR3 DNA sequence: TGTGCCAGCAGCCAATATCGGGATTTGAAGGCGGGCACTGAAGCTTTCTTT. Protein product: CASSQYRDLKAGTEAFF.